The 21 T cell receptor beta chains given below trace back to one sample, sequenced in a study of blood T cell repertoires in COVID-19. Profiled with immunoSEQ multiplex PCR; TCRdb holds only in-frame clones, not every one. The sample consists of some 74,000 clones, about four fifths of them appearing once. Material: peripheral blood. These TCRs come from a woman aged 80 or older with active or convalescent COVID-19.

Regarding this clone: A junction end diverges from the germline sequence, so it may reflect a read error. The chain combines TRBV7-3 with TRBJ1-3; D is undetermined. The germline CDR1 and CDR2 sequences are SGHTA and FQGTGA. The CDR3 contains 12 residues. The CDR3 DNA follows: TGTGCCAGCAGCAACCGTGGAGACACCATATATTTT. This translates into CASSNRGDTIYF.

This clone was found a few times. The rearrangement joins TRBV6-5 to TRBJ2-7, with 8 bases aligning to TRBD1. Germline assignment: CDR1 MNHEY and CDR2 SVGAGI. The CDR3 totals 13 residues. Germline trimming cut 6 bases from V and 3 bases from J; bases unmatched to any gene: 4. CDR3 protein: CASSRGQGYEQYF. CDR3 nucleotide sequence: TGTGCCAGCAGCCGAGGACAGGGCTACGAGCAGTACTTC.

This chain joins TRBV18 and TRBJ1-1, with D perhaps matching TRBD1 (5 bases). Trimming took off 6 bases at V and 4 bases at J, with 15 bases between the two ends. Per germline, CDR1 KGHSH and CDR2 LQKENI. This CDR3 is built from 14 residues. The CDR3 sequence is CASSSTGGVTEAFF. As DNA, the CDR3 is TGTGCCAGCTCCTCAACCGGGGGGGTCACTGAAGCTTTCTTT.

V usage is TRBV7-2 and J usage is TRBJ2-4; TRBD1 agrees at 12 bases. Germline assignment: CDR1 SGHTA and CDR2 FQGNSA. This CDR3 has 17 amino acids. V shed 1 base and J 2 bases; nucleotides not matched to a gene: 3. The CDR3 here is CASSLVGDRGPKNIQYF. The CDR3 region has the DNA TGTGCCAGCAGCTTAGTGGGGGACAGGGGGCCCAAAAACATTCAGTACTTC.

V gene TRBV6-5 combines with J gene TRBJ1-1; 10 bases match TRBD1. The CDR3 has 14 amino acids. V lost 7 bases to trimming and J lost 7 bases; unmatched junction nucleotides: 9. Germline loops: CDR1 MNHEY, CDR2 SVGAGI. The CDR3 reads CASNPTGGIGEAFF. CDR3 sequence (DNA): TGTGCCAGCAATCCGACAGGGGGCATCGGTGAAGCTTTCTTT.

The chain is built from TRBV2 and TRBJ1-1; D possibly corresponds to TRBD1 (5 bases). The CDR3 runs to 14 residues. V was shortened by 4 bases and J by 5 bases, with 14 bases between the two germline ends. CDR1 and CDR2 (germline): SNHLY, FYNNEI. The CDR3 DNA reads TGTGCCAGCAGTGCTGAGGGACTTTTTACTGAAGCTTTCTTT. Protein sequence: CASSAEGLFTEAFF.

V and J are TRBV7-8 and TRBJ1-2; 7 bases are shared with TRBD1. The V and J ends lost 0 bases and 2 bases, in that order; junction bases with no gene match: 3. Germline V CDR1 and CDR2: SGHVS, FQNEAQ. CDR3 length equals 15 residues. CDR3 sequence reads: CASSLAPGGNYGYTF. DNA of the CDR3: TGTGCCAGCAGCTTAGCCCCAGGGGGGAACTATGGCTACACCTTC.

The chain recombines TRBV9 with TRBJ2-7, with TRBD2 matching over 9 bases. Trimming at V came to 3 bases and at J to 0 bases, leaving 4 bases not matched to a gene. The CDR3 contains 15 residues. The germline CDR1 and CDR2 sequences are SGDLS and YYNGEE. Here the CDR3 DNA reads TGTGCCAGCAGCGCTACTAGCGGGTTCTCCTACGAGCAGTACTTC. It is translated as CASSATSGFSYEQYF. The full variable domain, with the rest looked up from reference TRBV9 and TRBJ2-7, is DSGVTQTPKHLITATGQRVTLRCSPRSGDLSVYWYQQSLDQGLQFLIQYYNGEERAKGNILERFSAQQFPDLHSELNLSSLELGDSALYFCASSATSGFSYEQYFGPGTRLTVT.

The chain joins TRBV5-1 to TRBJ2-1; possibly TRBD2 for D (6 bases). The CDR3 runs 13 residues. The germline V gene encodes CDR1 SGHRS and CDR2 YFSETQ. Trimming took 0 bases from V and 9 from J, leaving 10 bases between them. The DNA for the CDR3 is TGCGCCAGCAGCTTGGCGGTAGCGGCTGAGCAGTTCTTC. Protein: CASSLAVAAEQFF.

The V call is TRBV18, the J call TRBJ1-6, with 7 bases matching TRBD1. CDR3 length: 15 amino acids. Germline assignment: CDR1 KGHSH and CDR2 LQKENI. Trimming cost V 1 base and J 6 bases; bases outside gene matches: 3. The CDR3 bases are TGTGCCAGCTCACCACGGGACAGCGGTAATTCACCCCTCCACTTT. Its protein is CASSPRDSGNSPLHF.

The V gene is TRBV20-1, the J gene TRBJ1-5; D may be TRBD1 (5 bases). Germline V lookup: CDR1 DFQATT, CDR2 SNEGSKA (reference sequence). This CDR3 spans 11 amino acids. CDR3 nucleotide sequence: TGCATTCGGGGGGGCAATCAGCCCCAGCATTTT. Its translation is CIRGGNQPQHF.

The rearrangement uses TRBV6-5 and TRBJ2-1; D possibly corresponds to TRBD2 (6 bases). V lost 7 bases and J 6 bases, leaving 19 bases between the germline ends. Germline CDR1 and CDR2: MNHEY and SVGAGI. CDR3 size: 15 residues. The DNA of the CDR3 is TGTGCCAGCATCCCCTGGAGGGCGGCCGGCAATGAGCAGTTCTTC. Its translation: CASIPWRAAGNEQFF.

The V gene is TRBV11-2, the J gene TRBJ2-1, with D possibly being TRBD2 (6 bases). The CDR3 is 16 amino acids. V was cut by 5 bases and J by 0 bases, with 14 bases left in between. Germline CDR1 is SGHAT and CDR2 is FQNNGV. This CDR3 reads CASSPRGSSSYNEQFF. CDR3 in DNA: TGTGCCAGCAGCCCCCGGGGGTCTAGCTCCTACAATGAGCAGTTCTTC.

The chain combines TRBV7-6 with TRBJ1-4, with 11 positions matching TRBD1. The CDR3 runs to 13 residues. The germline V gene encodes CDR1 SGHVS and CDR2 FNYEAQ. V shed 11 bases, J shed 7 bases, and the junction held 6 bases outside the gene matches. The CDR3 DNA is TGTGCCGTTCCCGGGACAGGGGGTGAAAAACTGTTTTTT. It encodes CAVPGTGGEKLFF.

This clone was detected many times. The chain employs TRBV28 and TRBJ2-3, with D hard to call. The ends were cut back, 3 bases at V and 2 bases at J, with 15 bases in the middle. CDR3 length: 16 amino acids. CDR1 and CDR2 (germline): MDHEN, SYDVKM. CDR3 nucleotide sequence: TGTGCCAGCAGTTTTCTCAGTCCCCGTTTCACAGATACGCAGTATTTT. Protein product: CASSFLSPRFTDTQYF.

The CDR3 protein is CASSVGGGGDYGYTF. The CDR3 DNA is TGTGCCAGCAGCGTAGGAGGAGGGGGCGACTATGGCTACACCTTC. J is TRBJ1-2 and V is TRBV9, with TRBD1 identical over 7 bases. The CDR3 totals 15 residues. Trimming took 0 bases from V and 3 from J; bases not matched to a gene: 5. CDR1 and CDR2 (germline): SGDLS, YYNGEE.

The CDR3 loop reads CSVLTDSYEQYF. In DNA, the CDR3 is TGCAGCGTTCTGACAGACTCCTACGAGCAGTACTTC. The genes are TRBV29-1 and TRBJ2-7; TRBD1 is a possible D gene (5 bases). Trimming removed 5 bases at V and 0 bases at J, with 8 bases between. The CDR3 is made up of 12 amino acids. CDR1 and CDR2 from the germline V gene are SQVTM and ANQGSEA.

This chain connects TRBV9 to TRBJ1-4; 9 bases map to TRBD1. Trimming at V came to 3 bases and at J to 0 bases, leaving 6 bases not matched to a gene. The CDR3 runs to 17 residues. CDR1 and CDR2 from the germline V gene are SGDLS and YYNGEE. The CDR3 DNA is TGTGCCAGCAGCGGGGGACAGGGTTCTGCAACTAATGAAAAACTGTTTTTT. It translates to CASSGGQGSATNEKLFF.

This chain connects TRBV3-1 (or the pseudogene TRBV3-2) to TRBJ2-5; 8 bases align to TRBD2. V lost 1 base and J lost 5; bases outside the gene matches: 9. Germline CDR1 is LGHDT and CDR2 is YNNKEL (reference sequence). CDR3 size: 16 residues. In DNA, the CDR3 is TGTGCCAGCAGCCAAGTCGCAACGGGGGGGCCTGAGACCCAGTACTTC. Its translation is CASSQVATGGPETQYF.

CDR3 bases: TGTGCCTGGAGTGTACTACCCAAAACAGGGGTGGCTAATTCACCCCTCCACTTT. It is translated as CAWSVLPKTGVANSPLHF. This chain joins TRBV30 and TRBJ1-6; 7 bases map to TRBD1. With 0 bases clipped from V and 6 bases from J, the junction kept 14 bases outside the gene matches. The CDR3 extends over 18 amino acids. In germline, CDR1 is GTSNPN, CDR2 SVGIG (reference sequence).

The chain recombines TRBV6-5 with TRBJ1-5, with 9 bases identical to TRBD1. Losses at the gene ends were 6 bases for V and 4 bases for J; bases not matched to a gene: 7. Germline-derived CDR1 and CDR2 are MNHEY and SVGAGI. The CDR3 runs to 15 residues. The CDR3 nucleotides read TGTGCCAGCAGGCCCTACAGGGGGCTAAATCAGCCCCAGCATTTT. Translating it yields CASRPYRGLNQPQHF.